A selection of T cell receptor beta chains follows, all from one sample in a study of blood T cell repertoires in COVID-19. Repertoires were generated with immunoSEQ multiplex PCR, while TCRdb's copy carries only in-frame clones and drops some. This table holds hundreds of thousands of clones, roughly 87% found once. The sample taken for sequencing was PBMCs or T cells enriched from blood (not recorded which). These receptors came from a woman aged 18 to 35 who had recovered from COVID-19. CDR3s include the opening cysteine and the closing phenylalanine or tryptophan.

V gene | CDR3 length | CDR3 protein
TRBV7-6 | 22 | CASSLVGGPRGTSGGSYNEQFF
TRBV11-2 | 18 | CASSLASGTAQFNQPQHF
TRBV19 | 15 | CASRRVSGGGEKLFF
TRBV7-2 | 16 | CASSLVGTRLTGELFF
TRBV4-1 | 16 | CASSPLATGSYNEQFF
TRBV4-2 | 16 | CASSQDKGILWQPQHF
TRBV9 | 15 | CASSPQEALGYEQYF
TRBV28 | 17 | CASSLVGGGGGNQPQHF
TRBV29-1 | 13 | CSVEASRVDTQYF
TRBV5-4 | 16 | CASSLGDRGHGNTIYF
TRBV28 | 16 | CASRARHHSSGNTIYF
TRBV21-1 | 15 | CASSKEGVSHNEQFF
TRBV7-2 | 16 | CASSLVGGGAGDTQYF
TRBV20-1 | 11 | CSARLQGSQHF
TRBV5-8 | 16 | CASSLYRTVIYNEQFF
TRBV5-1 | 13 | CASSLGDLETQYF
TRBV29-1 | 14 | CSVAPGTANTEAFF
TRBV30 | 14 | CAWSRETLNTEAFF
TRBV3-1/TRBV3-2 | 17 | CASSRRDRGRSNYGYTF
TRBV7-9 | 15 | CASTRFGSTPGGYTF
TRBV7-8 | 14 | CASSPRLAGYEQYF
TRBV7-2 | 14 | CASSSQGGGTEAFF
TRBV6-2/TRBV6-3 | 16 | CASSLRGAGGVNEQFF
TRBV28 | 14 | CASSFSQGKNTIYF
TRBV5-1 | 16 | CASSPRISSYNSPLHF
TRBV19 | 17 | CASSIVRGDPSTDTQYF
TRBV28 | 14 | CASSSTGGIYGYTF
TRBV5-1 | 14 | CASSSLASDGTIYF
TRBV19 | 13 | CASNFQDNQPQHF
TRBV3-1/TRBV3-2 | 18 | CASSQDPYGTSGRSEQFF
TRBV12-3/TRBV12-4 | 12 | CASSFSPYEQYF
TRBV9 | 17 | CASSVAPAGADTGELFF
TRBV7-9 | 16 | CASSSEGTGNSYEQYF
TRBV6-5 | 15 | CASSVSGRAVGEQYF
TRBV3-1/TRBV3-2 | 18 | CASSQEGGQGLAKNIQYF
TRBV5-6 | 16 | CARRGQGALDGNTIYF
TRBV23-1 | 17 | CASSHRQGRRSNQPQHF
TRBV11-2 | 16 | CASSLYGQGSGNTIYF
TRBV7-2 | 17 | CASSLFALGLSGNTIYF
TRBV14 | 14 | CASSHPGQGNTIYF
TRBV6-5 | 15 | CASTSSAGRTYEQYF
TRBV19 | 15 | CASSITTGNTGELFF
TRBV19 | 15 | CASSSSGGVADTQYF
TRBV10-3 | 14 | CAISERQGAGELFF
TRBV4-3 | 14 | CASSQGSSTDTQYF
TRBV28 | 12 | CASSFSLSPLHF
TRBV28 | 13 | CASSLVGGYGYTF
TRBV11-2 | 16 | CASTPRGAGTYYEQYF
TRBV6-5 | 14 | CASSYSSRYNEQFF
TRBV28 | 15 | CASSSHSGTRISYTF
TRBV5-1 | 14 | CASSAGQGAYEQYF
TRBV9 | 17 | CASSVAPQGALNTEAFF